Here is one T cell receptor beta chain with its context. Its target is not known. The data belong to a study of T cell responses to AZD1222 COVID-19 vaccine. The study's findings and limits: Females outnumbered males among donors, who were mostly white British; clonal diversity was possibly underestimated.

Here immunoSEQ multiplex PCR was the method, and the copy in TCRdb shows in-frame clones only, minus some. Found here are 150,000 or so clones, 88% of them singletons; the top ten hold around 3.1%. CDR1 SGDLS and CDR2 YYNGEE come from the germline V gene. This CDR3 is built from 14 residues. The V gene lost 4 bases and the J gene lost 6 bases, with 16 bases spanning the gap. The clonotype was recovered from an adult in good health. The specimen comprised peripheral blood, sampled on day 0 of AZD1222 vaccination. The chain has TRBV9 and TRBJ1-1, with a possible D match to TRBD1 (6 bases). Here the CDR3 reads CASSPVGGVSEAFF. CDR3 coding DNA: TGTGCCAGCAGCCCAGTGGGGGGCGTTTCTGAAGCTTTCTTT.